This passage covers 21 T cell receptor beta chains from one sample sequenced in a study of blood T cell repertoires in COVID-19. This table comes from immunoSEQ multiplex PCR, and its TCRdb copy is limited to in-frame clones, with some not included. The top ten clones hold approximately 6.5% of a sample with 150,000 or so clones, around 87% of them seen once. Sequencing used peripheral blood. Every receptor here comes from an elderly man with acute or convalescent COVID-19.

The chain is built from TRBV24-1 and TRBJ1-1; D is undetermined. Germline V gene lookup returns CDR1 KGHDR and CDR2 SFDVKD. Trimming took 4 bases from V and 5 from J, leaving 10 bases between them. The CDR3 sequence is 13 residues long. This CDR3 is CATSDRRKTEAFF. CDR3 sequence (DNA): TGTGCCACCAGTGACCGGAGGAAAACTGAAGCTTTCTTT.

This chain links TRBV2 with TRBJ1-1; possible D gene TRBD1, 6 bases. The CDR3 covers 12 residues. Per germline, CDR1 SNHLY and CDR2 FYNNEI. V gave up 11 bases and J gave up 3 bases, with 13 bases separating them. CDR3 in DNA: TGTGCCTCGAACAGGGACGACACTGAAGCTTTCTTT. Protein product: CASNRDDTEAFF.

The chain links TRBV30 to TRBJ2-2; D unclear. The germline V gene encodes CDR1 GTSNPN and CDR2 SVGIG (reference sequence). The V end was cut by 4 bases, the J end by 6 bases, with 6 bases between. The CDR3 is 11 amino acids. CDR3 amino acids: CAWTFAGELFF. The CDR3 DNA follows: TGTGCCTGGACTTTCGCCGGGGAGCTGTTTTTT.

The V gene is TRBV27, the J gene TRBJ2-7; tentative D call: TRBD2 (6 bases). The CDR3 runs to 14 residues. V lost 0 bases, J lost 5 bases, and 11 bases lay in between. Per germline, CDR1 MNHEY and CDR2 SMNVEV (reference sequence). The CDR3: CASSLSRGPHEQYF. CDR3 in DNA: TGTGCCAGCAGTTTATCGCGGGGTCCCCACGAGCAGTACTTC.

This clone was picked up a small number of times. The V gene is TRBV10-1, the J gene TRBJ2-3, with 9 nucleotides matching TRBD2. The CDR3 loop spans 14 amino acids. The germline V gene encodes CDR1 WNHNN and CDR2 SYGVQD (reference sequence). V lost 7 bases and J lost 0; bases outside the gene matches: 2. The CDR3 loop is CASTSGVSTDTQYF. Written as DNA, the CDR3 is TGCGCCAGCACTAGCGGGGTCAGCACAGATACGCAGTATTTT.

V gene TRBV9 combines with J gene TRBJ2-1, with 7 bases identical to TRBD2. Per germline, CDR1 SGDLS and CDR2 YYNGEE. The CDR3 runs 17 residues. The V and J ends lost 2 bases and 7 bases, in that order; junction bases with no gene match: 15. CDR3 sequence: CASSVPLVGGPGNEQFF. The CDR3 DNA sequence: TGTGCCAGCAGCGTCCCGTTGGTGGGAGGGCCGGGGAATGAGCAGTTCTTC. Full variable domain (missing parts from reference TRBV9 and TRBJ2-1): DSGVTQTPKHLITATGQRVTLRCSPRSGDLSVYWYQQSLDQGLQFLIQYYNGEERAKGNILERFSAQQFPDLHSELNLSSLELGDSALYFCASSVPLVGGPGNEQFFGPGTRLTVL.

The rearrangement uses TRBV27 and TRBJ1-5; a possible D gene is TRBD1 (6 bases). V was trimmed by 5 bases and J by 5 bases, leaving 16 bases between them. The CDR3 length is 15 residues. Germline V CDR1 and CDR2: MNHEY, SMNVEV (reference sequence). The CDR3 DNA reads as TGTGCCAGCAGTCCGAAACAGGGCCTAGATCAGCCCCAGCATTTT. Its translation is CASSPKQGLDQPQHF.

This chain links TRBV24-1 with TRBJ2-4; no clear D gene. CDR1 and CDR2 from the germline V gene are KGHDR and SFDVKD. The CDR3 is made up of 13 amino acids. The V end was cut by 9 bases, the J end by 0 bases, with 8 bases between. In DNA form, the CDR3 reads TGTGCCACCGATATACTAGCCAAAAACATTCAGTACTTC. It is translated as CATDILAKNIQYF.

The CDR3 loop reads CASSLGTGRDEQYF. CDR3 sequence (DNA): TGTGCCAGCAGCTTAGGGACAGGGCGCGACGAGCAGTACTTC. This sequence joins TRBV11-3 and TRBJ2-7; 8 positions agree with TRBD1. CDR1 and CDR2 (germline): SGHNT, YENEEA. CDR3 size: 14 residues. Unmatched junction bases numbered 4, after V lost 1 base and J lost 5 bases.

The chain carries TRBV6-5 and TRBJ2-5, with a possible D match to TRBD1 (6 bases). This CDR3 has 15 residues. V lost 6 bases to trimming and J lost 5 bases, with 19 bases between them. Germline V gene lookup returns CDR1 MNHEY and CDR2 SVGAGI. The DNA for the CDR3 is TGTGCCAGCAGCGCCGTTGGACAGTATGAGGAGACCCAGTACTTC. It is translated as CASSAVGQYEETQYF.

The V call is TRBV30, the J call TRBJ2-1, with 11 bases lining up with TRBD2. The length of the CDR3 is 16 residues. V trimming: 1 base; J trimming: 4 bases; junction bases outside the gene matches: 6. Germline-derived CDR1 and CDR2 are GTSNPN and SVGIG (reference sequence). The CDR3 loop is CAWSAIAGGPYNEQFF. The CDR3 nucleotides are TGTGCCTGGAGTGCAATAGCGGGAGGGCCTTACAATGAGCAGTTCTTC.

This chain uses TRBV3-1 (or the pseudogene TRBV3-2) with TRBJ2-5; 8 nucleotides agree with TRBD1. The J segment lost 4 bases and the V segment lost 7 bases, leaving 8 bases of the junction unmatched. The length of the CDR3 is 14 residues. In germline, CDR1 is LGHDT, CDR2 YNNKEL (reference sequence). CDR3: CASNYQGARETQYF. CDR3 nucleotides: TGTGCCAGCAATTACCAGGGGGCAAGAGAGACCCAGTACTTC.

The CDR3: CASSWGDRGDQPQHF. The CDR3 nucleotides are TGTGCCAGCAGCTGGGGGGACAGGGGGGATCAGCCCCAGCATTTT. The rearrangement uses TRBV5-8 and TRBJ1-5; TRBD1 aligns across 11 bases. The CDR3 has 15 amino acids. Trimming took 3 bases from V and 5 from J; bases not matched to a gene: 4. Germline V lookup: CDR1 SGHTS, CDR2 YDEGEE.

The count of this clone is one. The chain recombines TRBV6-1 with TRBJ1-5, with D perhaps matching TRBD1 (6 bases). Germline V gene lookup returns CDR1 MNHNS and CDR2 SASEGT. This CDR3 contains 15 residues. Trimming removed 3 bases at V and 4 bases at J, with 13 bases between. Here the CDR3 reads CASSDTGLPNQPQHF. CDR3 in DNA: TGTGCCAGCAGTGATACAGGGTTACCGAATCAGCCCCAGCATTTT.

This clone was detected once. V is TRBV9 and J is TRBJ2-3; 7 nucleotides agree with TRBD2. This CDR3 spans 15 amino acids. Unmatched junction bases numbered 5, after V lost 0 bases and J lost 4 bases. Germline CDR1 SGDLS, CDR2 YYNGEE. In DNA form, the CDR3 reads TGTGCCAGCAGCGTAGCCGGCGCGGGAGCAGATACGCAGTATTTT. Amino acids: CASSVAGAGADTQYF.

The chain is built from TRBV28 and TRBJ2-7; D is undetermined. The germline V gene has CDR1 MDHEN and CDR2 SYDVKM. V dropped 2 bases and J dropped 2 bases, with 7 bases sitting between them. The CDR3 contains 13 residues. The CDR3 coding sequence is TGTGCCAGCAGTTTACCAGGCCCCTACGAGCAGTACTTC. Protein sequence: CASSLPGPYEQYF. The full variable domain, with the rest looked up from reference TRBV28 and TRBJ2-7, is DVKVTQSSRYLVKRTGEKVFLECVQDMDHENMFWYRQDPGLGLRLIYFSYDVKMKEKGDIPEGYSVSREKKERFSLILESASTNQTSMYLCASSLPGPYEQYFGPGTRLTVT.

The CDR3 loop is CASSPDRASGNTIYF. In DNA, the CDR3 is TGTGCCAGCAGCCCCGACAGGGCATCTGGAAACACCATATATTTT. V and J are TRBV5-4 and TRBJ1-3, with 7 bases that match TRBD1. Germline assignment: CDR1 SGHNT and CDR2 YYREEE (reference sequence). The CDR3 totals 15 residues. Unmatched junction bases numbered 5, after V lost 4 bases and J lost 1 base.

The J gene is TRBJ2-1, the V gene TRBV6-4, with 8 bases that match TRBD2. This CDR3 comprises 16 residues. Germline V gives CDR1 MRHNA, CDR2 SNTAGT. V was clipped by 3 bases and J by 5 bases; unmatched bases: 9. CDR3 nucleotides: TGTGCCAGCAGTGAGATAGCGGGGTCCAATAACAATGAGCAGTTCTTC. It is translated as CASSEIAGSNNNEQFF.

This clone was detected only once. The chain employs TRBV11-2 and TRBJ1-2, with D possibly being TRBD1 (5 bases). The CDR3 totals 14 residues. Germline V gene sequence: CDR1 SGHAT, CDR2 FQNNGV. Trimming took 1 base from V and 2 from J, leaving 8 bases between them. The DNA of the CDR3 is TGTGCCAGCAGCTTAGGGAGGGGAAACTATGGCTACACCTTC. Residues: CASSLGRGNYGYTF.

V and J are TRBV5-4 and TRBJ2-7; TRBD1 is a possible D gene (6 bases). Germline V gene sequence: CDR1 SGHNT, CDR2 YYREEE (reference sequence). The CDR3 runs 16 residues. V dropped 1 base and J dropped 2 bases, with 16 bases sitting between them. CDR3 DNA: TGTGCCAGCAGCTTGTCGGGCCGGACAGCGACCTACGAGCAGTACTTC. It codes for CASSLSGRTATYEQYF.

The chain is built from TRBV2 and TRBJ2-7; 10 nucleotides line up with TRBD1. J lost 5 bases, V lost 4 bases, and 5 bases had no gene match. Germline CDR1 SNHLY, CDR2 FYNNEI. This CDR3 region has 14 residues. DNA of the CDR3: TGTGCCAGCAGTGCAGGACAGGGGGTACACGAGCAGTACTTC. Amino acids: CASSAGQGVHEQYF. Drawing the rest from reference TRBV2 and TRBJ2-7, the complete variable domain is EPEVTQTPSHQVTQMGQEVILRCVPISNHLYFYWYRQILGQKVEFLVSFYNNEISEKSEIFDDQFSVERPDGSNFTLKIRSTKLEDSAMYFCASSAGQGVHEQYFGPGTRLTVT.